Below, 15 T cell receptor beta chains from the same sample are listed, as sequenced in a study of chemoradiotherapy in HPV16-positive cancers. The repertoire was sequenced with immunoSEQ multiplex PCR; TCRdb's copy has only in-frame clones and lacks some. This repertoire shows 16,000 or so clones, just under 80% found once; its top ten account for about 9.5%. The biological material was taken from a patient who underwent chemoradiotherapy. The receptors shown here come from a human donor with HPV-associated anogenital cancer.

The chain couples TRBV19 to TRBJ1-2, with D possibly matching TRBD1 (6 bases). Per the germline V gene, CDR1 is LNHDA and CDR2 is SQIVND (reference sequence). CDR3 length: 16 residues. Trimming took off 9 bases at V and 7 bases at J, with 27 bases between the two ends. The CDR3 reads CASGSGSVQGRVGYTF. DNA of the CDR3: TGTGCCAGCGGTAGCGGGTCCGTACAGGGCCGTGTTGGCTACACCTTC.

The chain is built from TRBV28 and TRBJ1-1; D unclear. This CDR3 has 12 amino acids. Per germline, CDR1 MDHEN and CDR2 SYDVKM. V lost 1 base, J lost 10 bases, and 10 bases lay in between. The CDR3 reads CASSLLSRLAFF. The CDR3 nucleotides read TGTGCCAGCAGTTTATTAAGTAGGTTAGCTTTCTTT.

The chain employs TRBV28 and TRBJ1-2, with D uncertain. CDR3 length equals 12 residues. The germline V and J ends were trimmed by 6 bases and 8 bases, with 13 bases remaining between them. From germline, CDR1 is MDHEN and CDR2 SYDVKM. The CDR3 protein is CASSRRKRGYTF. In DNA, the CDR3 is TGTGCCAGCAGCCGGCGCAAGCGGGGCTACACCTTC.

This chain's CDR3 is CASTTFPDVATIYF. CDR3 sequence (DNA): TGTGCCAGCACCACTTTCCCGGACGTTGCCACCATATATTTT. The chain carries TRBV28 and TRBJ1-3; D is undetermined. Germline V CDR1 and CDR2: MDHEN, SYDVKM. V was pared by 7 bases and J by 9 bases, with 19 bases between. This CDR3 comprises 14 residues.

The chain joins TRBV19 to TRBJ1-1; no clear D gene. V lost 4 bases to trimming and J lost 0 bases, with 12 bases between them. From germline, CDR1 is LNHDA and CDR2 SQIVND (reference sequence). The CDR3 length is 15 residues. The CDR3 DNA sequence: TGTGCCAGTAGTAATTTGGACGGACTGAACACTGAAGCTTTCTTT. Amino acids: CASSNLDGLNTEAFF.

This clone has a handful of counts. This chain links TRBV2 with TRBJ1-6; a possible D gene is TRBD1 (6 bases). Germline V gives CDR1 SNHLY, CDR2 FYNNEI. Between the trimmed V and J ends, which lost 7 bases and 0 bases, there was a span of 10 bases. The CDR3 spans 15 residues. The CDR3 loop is CASTRQDSYNSPLHF. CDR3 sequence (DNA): TGTGCCAGCACCAGACAGGACTCCTATAATTCACCCCTCCACTTT. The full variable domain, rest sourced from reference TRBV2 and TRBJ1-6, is EPEVTQTPSHQVTQMGQEVILRCVPISNHLYFYWYRQILGQKVEFLVSFYNNEISEKSEIFDDQFSVERPDGSNFTLKIRSTKLEDSAMYFCASTRQDSYNSPLHFGNGTRLTVT.

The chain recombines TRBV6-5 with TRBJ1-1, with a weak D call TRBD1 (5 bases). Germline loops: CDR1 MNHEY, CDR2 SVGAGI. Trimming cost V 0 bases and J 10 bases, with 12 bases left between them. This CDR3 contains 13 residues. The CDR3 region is CASSYSGAAGAFF. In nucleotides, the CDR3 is TGTGCCAGCAGTTACTCAGGGGCGGCCGGAGCTTTCTTT.

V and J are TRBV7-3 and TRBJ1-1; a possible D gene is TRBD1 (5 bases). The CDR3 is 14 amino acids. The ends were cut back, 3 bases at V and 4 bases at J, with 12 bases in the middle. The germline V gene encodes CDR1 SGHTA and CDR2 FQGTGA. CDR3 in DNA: TGTGCCAGCAGCTTGGGGGGGGGAGCCACTGAAGCTTTCTTT. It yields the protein CASSLGGGATEAFF.

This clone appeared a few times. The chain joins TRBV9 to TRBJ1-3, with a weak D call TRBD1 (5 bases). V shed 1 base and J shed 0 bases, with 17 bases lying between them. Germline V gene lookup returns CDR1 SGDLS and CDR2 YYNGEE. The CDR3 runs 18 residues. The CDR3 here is CASSVSTSRGSSGNTIYF. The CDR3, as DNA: TGTGCCAGCAGCGTATCCACCTCGCGGGGCAGCTCTGGAAACACCATATATTTT.

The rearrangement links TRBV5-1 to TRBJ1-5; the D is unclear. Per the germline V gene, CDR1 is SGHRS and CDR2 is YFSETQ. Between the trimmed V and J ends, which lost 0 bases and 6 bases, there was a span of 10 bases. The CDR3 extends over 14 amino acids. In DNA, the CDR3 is TGCGCCAGCAGCTTGGCCCTGGGGTCTCAGCCCCAGCATTTT. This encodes CASSLALGSQPQHF.

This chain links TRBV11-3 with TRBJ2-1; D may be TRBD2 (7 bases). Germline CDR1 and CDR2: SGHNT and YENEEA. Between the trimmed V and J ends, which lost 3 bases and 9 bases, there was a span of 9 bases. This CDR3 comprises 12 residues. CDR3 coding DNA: TGTGCCAGCAGCTTGAGGGGGGGTGAGCAGTTCTTC. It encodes CASSLRGGEQFF.

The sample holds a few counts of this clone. The CDR3 DNA reads as TGCGCCAGCAGCTTGTCAGCGAAGGAGACCCAGTACTTC. Translated: CASSLSAKETQYF. The chain is built from TRBV5-1 and TRBJ2-5; no reliable D call. This CDR3 spans 13 amino acids. Trimming removed 1 base from V and 5 bases from J, with 9 bases in between. The germline V gene encodes CDR1 SGHRS and CDR2 YFSETQ.

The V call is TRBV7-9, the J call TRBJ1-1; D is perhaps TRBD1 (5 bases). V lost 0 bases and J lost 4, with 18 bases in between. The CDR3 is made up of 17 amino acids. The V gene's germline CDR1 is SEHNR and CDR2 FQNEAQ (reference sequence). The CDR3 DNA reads TGTGCCAGCAGCTTAGCACTGGCGGGTCGGAGGGGCACTGAAGCTTTCTTT. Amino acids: CASSLALAGRRGTEAFF. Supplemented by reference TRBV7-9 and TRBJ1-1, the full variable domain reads DTGVSQNPRHKITKRGQNVTFRCDPISEHNRLYWYRQTLGQGPEFLTYFQNEAQLEKSRLLSDRFSAERPKGSFSTLEIQRTEQGDSAMYLCASSLALAGRRGTEAFFGQGTRLTVV.

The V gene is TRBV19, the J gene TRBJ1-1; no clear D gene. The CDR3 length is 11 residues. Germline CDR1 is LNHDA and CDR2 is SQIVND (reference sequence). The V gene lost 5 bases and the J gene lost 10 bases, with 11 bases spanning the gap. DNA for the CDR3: TGTGCCAGTAGTTTGTTGGATCGAGCTTTCTTT. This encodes CASSLLDRAFF.

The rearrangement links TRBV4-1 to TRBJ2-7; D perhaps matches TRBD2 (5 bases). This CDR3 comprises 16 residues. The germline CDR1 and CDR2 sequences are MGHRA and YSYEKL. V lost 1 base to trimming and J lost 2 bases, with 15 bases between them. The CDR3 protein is CASSQGGNPLAYEQYF. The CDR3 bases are TGCGCCAGCAGCCAAGGAGGGAACCCCCTGGCCTACGAGCAGTACTTC.